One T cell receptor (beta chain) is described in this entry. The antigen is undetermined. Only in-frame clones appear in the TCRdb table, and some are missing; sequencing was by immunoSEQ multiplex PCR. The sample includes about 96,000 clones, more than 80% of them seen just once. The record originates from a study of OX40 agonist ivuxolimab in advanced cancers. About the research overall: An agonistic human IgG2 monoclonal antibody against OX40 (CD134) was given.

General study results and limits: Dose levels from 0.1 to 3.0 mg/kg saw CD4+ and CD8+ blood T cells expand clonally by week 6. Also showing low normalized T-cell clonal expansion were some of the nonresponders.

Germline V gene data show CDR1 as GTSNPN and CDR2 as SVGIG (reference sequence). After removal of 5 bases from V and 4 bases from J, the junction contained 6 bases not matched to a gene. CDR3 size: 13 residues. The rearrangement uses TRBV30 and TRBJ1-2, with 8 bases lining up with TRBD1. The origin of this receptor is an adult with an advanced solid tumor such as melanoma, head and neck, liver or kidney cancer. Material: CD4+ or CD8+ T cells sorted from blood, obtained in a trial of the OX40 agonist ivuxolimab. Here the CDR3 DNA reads TGTGCCTGGCAACGGACAGGGCCCTATGGCTACACCTTC. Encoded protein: CAWQRTGPYGYTF.